The 25 T cell receptor beta chains below were found in one sample sequenced in a study of graft-versus-host responses after intestinal transplantation. Only in-frame clones appear in the TCRdb table, and some are missing; sequencing was by immunoSEQ multiplex PCR. The sample has around 67,000 clones, 75% to 90% seen once. Antigens of these TCRs are unknown. The sequencing here drew on unstimulated CD4+ T cells sorted from spleen or lymph node cells, taken before transplant. The receptors come from a human donor who was the organ donor for an intestinal transplant.

The V call is TRBV9, the J call TRBJ1-3; TRBD1 is a possible D gene (6 bases). The V and J ends lost 4 bases and 4 bases respectively, with 15 bases between them. The CDR3 has 15 residues. Germline V lookup: CDR1 SGDLS, CDR2 YYNGEE. CDR3 sequence (DNA): TGTGCCAGCAGCACGAGCACAGGGACGGGAAACACCATATATTTT. This translates into CASSTSTGTGNTIYF. Drawing the rest from reference TRBV9 and TRBJ1-3, the complete variable domain is DSGVTQTPKHLITATGQRVTLRCSPRSGDLSVYWYQQSLDQGLQFLIQYYNGEERAKGNILERFSAQQFPDLHSELNLSSLELGDSALYFCASSTSTGTGNTIYFGEGSWLTVV.

The CDR3 DNA follows: TGTGCCAGCAGTGCGACTTGGCGGGGGGGCAACAATGAGCAGTTCTTC. Its protein is CASSATWRGGNNEQFF. The chain carries TRBV2 and TRBJ2-1; TRBD2 matches 9 bases. CDR3 length: 16 amino acids. Unmatched junction bases numbered 9, after V lost 4 bases and J lost 5 bases. The germline gives CDR1 SNHLY, CDR2 FYNNEI.

Here the CDR3 reads CASSETGAYNSPLHF. In DNA form, the CDR3 reads TGTGCCAGCAGCGAAACAGGGGCATATAATTCACCCCTCCACTTT. The chain uses TRBV7-9 and TRBJ1-6, with 7 bases aligning to TRBD1. V was clipped by 5 bases and J by 4 bases; unmatched bases: 5. There are 15 residues in the CDR3. Germline V gene lookup returns CDR1 SEHNR and CDR2 FQNEAQ (reference sequence).

This chain uses TRBV6-4 with TRBJ1-2; D uncertain. This CDR3 contains 15 residues. Trimming stripped 6 bases from V and 2 bases from J, with 16 bases between. Germline lookup yields CDR1 MRHNA and CDR2 SNTAGT. The CDR3, as DNA: TGTGCCAGCAGGGAGGGTTACCCCCTGAACTATGGCTACACCTTC. Its protein product is CASREGYPLNYGYTF.

This clone was detected only a few times. The chain couples TRBV7-3 to TRBJ2-3; 12 positions agree with TRBD2. J lost 6 bases, V lost 5 bases, and 3 bases had no gene match. CDR1 is SGHTA, CDR2 FQGTGA, per germline. This CDR3 is built from 14 residues. The CDR3 DNA reads as TGTGCCAGCAGCCCCGGACTAGCGGGGGATACGCAGTATTTT. Translating it yields CASSPGLAGDTQYF.

Here the CDR3 reads CASSLGDRGHSPLHF. CDR3 DNA: TGTGCCAGCAGCTTAGGGGACAGGGGGCATTCACCCCTCCACTTT. V is TRBV7-9 and J is TRBJ1-6, with 12 bases matching TRBD1. CDR3 size: 15 residues. V was pared by 1 base and J by 8 bases, with 0 bases of the junction left unmatched. Germline values: CDR1 SEHNR, CDR2 FQNEAQ (reference sequence). Variable domain in full (rest from reference TRBV7-9 and TRBJ1-6): DTGVSQNPRHKITKRGQNVTFRCDPISEHNRLYWYRQTLGQGPEFLTYFQNEAQLEKSRLLSDRFSAERPKGSFSTLEIQRTEQGDSAMYLCASSLGDRGHSPLHFGNGTRLTVT.

To note about this clone: A read error may produce the germline difference seen at one junction end. V usage is TRBV11-2 and J usage is TRBJ1-4, with a tentative D call TRBD1 (5 bases). Germline lookup yields CDR1 SGHAT and CDR2 FQNNGV. The CDR3 totals 16 residues. CDR3 in amino acids: CASSPNSGTANQKLFF. CDR3 sequence (DNA): TGTGCCAGCAGTCCTAATAGCGGGACGGCTAATCAAAAACTGTTTTTT.

V is TRBV5-1 and J is TRBJ1-4; 9 positions match TRBD1. This CDR3 is built from 15 residues. The germline gives CDR1 SGHRS, CDR2 YFSETQ. J gave up 7 bases and V 4 bases, and 8 bases lay outside the gene matches. The CDR3 coding sequence is TGCGCCAGCAGCGCAACAGGGGGCGAGGGTGAAAAACTGTTTTTT. This codes for CASSATGGEGEKLFF.

This clone was picked up one time. The chain uses TRBV5-4 and TRBJ1-6; 8 bases align to TRBD1. This CDR3 spans 15 amino acids. CDR1 is SGHNT and CDR2 is YYREEE in the germline V gene (reference sequence). Trimming at V came to 0 bases and at J to 10 bases, leaving 6 bases not matched to a gene. The CDR3 DNA is TGTGCCAGCAGCTTGGAGGTCAGGGGGCTGTCACCCCTCCACTTT. It yields the protein CASSLEVRGLSPLHF. Full variable domain (outside the CDR3, taken from reference TRBV5-4 and TRBJ1-6): ETGVTQSPTHLIKTRGQQVTLRCSSQSGHNTVSWYQQALGQGPQFIFQYYREEENGRGNFPPRFSGLQFPNYSSELNVNALELDDSALYLCASSLEVRGLSPLHFGNGTRLTVT.

V and J are TRBV5-6 and TRBJ2-7, with TRBD1 matching 7 bases. The length of the CDR3 is 15 residues. The V segment lost 0 bases and the J segment 1 base; nucleotides outside the gene matches: 4. Germline CDR1 reads SGHDT; CDR2 reads YYEEEE. The CDR3 loop is CASSLGQGMSYEQYV. CDR3 sequence (DNA): TGTGCCAGCAGCTTGGGACAGGGAATGTCCTACGAGCAGTACGTC.

The CDR3, as DNA: TGTGCCAGCAGTTTACCTCGCGGGAACCAAGAGACCCAGTACTTC. Translated: CASSLPRGNQETQYF. The genes are TRBV28 and TRBJ2-5, with D possibly being TRBD2 (6 bases). Germline V gene sequence: CDR1 MDHEN, CDR2 SYDVKM. Trimming cost V 2 bases and J 0 bases, with 10 bases left between them. The CDR3 has 15 residues.

The rearrangement links TRBV9 to TRBJ2-6; D is uncertain. Germline V gene sequence: CDR1 SGDLS, CDR2 YYNGEE. The CDR3 runs to 18 residues. The V end lost 0 bases, the J end lost 1 base, and 14 bases lay between the germline ends. The CDR3 sequence is CASSVVTGFPSGANVLTF. In DNA, the CDR3 is TGTGCCAGCAGCGTAGTAACGGGTTTCCCGTCTGGGGCCAACGTCCTGACTTTC.

The chain links TRBV27 to TRBJ2-2, with TRBD1 identical over 10 bases. The V segment lost 6 bases and the J segment 6 bases; nucleotides outside the gene matches: 10. Germline V CDR1 and CDR2: MNHEY, SMNVEV (reference sequence). CDR3 length equals 16 residues. The CDR3 nucleotides read TGTGCCAGCAGACCACTAGACAGGGGGCTCGCCGGGGAGCTGTTTTTT. Protein: CASRPLDRGLAGELFF.

This sequence joins TRBV28 and TRBJ2-7, with no clear D. With 4 bases removed from V and 1 base from J, the gap between germline ends came to 11 bases. The CDR3 sequence is 14 residues long. The V gene's germline CDR1 is MDHEN and CDR2 SYDVKM. The CDR3 sequence: CASSSGSQSYEQYV. Here the CDR3 DNA reads TGTGCCAGCAGTTCCGGGTCCCAATCCTACGAGCAGTACGTC.

The chain links TRBV7-2 to TRBJ2-1; 14 nucleotides match TRBD2. This CDR3 is built from 15 residues. The J segment lost 8 bases and the V segment lost 5 bases, leaving 5 bases of the junction unmatched. Germline lookup yields CDR1 SGHTA and CDR2 FQGNSA. The CDR3 sequence is CASSPRLAGGHEQFF. In DNA, the CDR3 is TGTGCCAGCAGCCCTCGACTAGCGGGGGGGCATGAGCAGTTCTTC. The full variable domain, rest sourced from reference TRBV7-2 and TRBJ2-1, is GAGVSQSPSNKVTEKGKDVELRCDPISGHTALYWYRQSLGQGLEFLIYFQGNSAPDKSGLPSDRFSAERTGGSVSTLTIQRTQQEDSAVYLCASSPRLAGGHEQFFGPGTRLTVL.

The chain carries TRBV7-2 and TRBJ2-7, with TRBD1 matching over 7 bases. CDR3 length: 15 amino acids. Trimming at V came to 1 base and at J to 1 base, leaving 4 bases not matched to a gene. The germline V gene has CDR1 SGHTA and CDR2 FQGNSA. CDR3 protein: CASSLGRQGSYEQYV. CDR3 DNA sequence: TGTGCCAGCAGCTTAGGGAGACAGGGTTCCTACGAGCAGTACGTC.

This clone was recorded once. The rearrangement links TRBV30 to TRBJ1-1; the D is unclear. The CDR3 contains 11 residues. In germline, CDR1 is GTSNPN, CDR2 SVGIG (reference sequence). Trimming took 1 base from V and 10 from J, leaving 10 bases between them. CDR3 sequence (DNA): TGTGCCTGGAGTGAGATGCGTCTAGCTTTCTTT. It specifies CAWSEMRLAFF.

The rearrangement joins TRBV2 to TRBJ1-5; D is unclear. The CDR3 sequence is 13 residues long. Looked up from germline, CDR1 is SNHLY and CDR2 is FYNNEI. V was pared by 8 bases and J by 3 bases, with 11 bases between. The CDR3 nucleotides read TGTGCCAGCCTGGCAGGCCTCAATCAGCCCCAGCATTTT. This encodes CASLAGLNQPQHF. Full variable domain (remainder filled in from reference TRBV2 and TRBJ1-5): EPEVTQTPSHQVTQMGQEVILRCVPISNHLYFYWYRQILGQKVEFLVSFYNNEISEKSEIFDDQFSVERPDGSNFTLKIRSTKLEDSAMYFCASLAGLNQPQHFGDGTRLSIL.

The chain uses TRBV7-2 and TRBJ2-1; D is possibly TRBD2 (7 bases). There are 17 residues in the CDR3. Germline assignment: CDR1 SGHTA and CDR2 FQGNSA. V was shortened by 1 base and J by 4 bases, with 17 bases between the two germline ends. CDR3 bases: TGTGCCAGCAGCTTAGGGGGGGGCGCGTATAGGTACAATGAGCAGTTCTTC. This gives the protein CASSLGGGAYRYNEQFF. The entire variable domain, with the rest obtained from reference TRBV7-2 and TRBJ2-1, is as follows: GAGVSQSPSNKVTEKGKDVELRCDPISGHTALYWYRQSLGQGLEFLIYFQGNSAPDKSGLPSDRFSAERTGGSVSTLTIQRTQQEDSAVYLCASSLGGGAYRYNEQFFGPGTRLTVL.

The chain has TRBV29-1 and TRBJ2-5; 12 nucleotides align to TRBD2. The ends lost 7 bases at V and 4 bases at J; junction bases unmatched: 7. CDR1 SQVTM and CDR2 ANQGSEA come from the germline V gene. CDR3 size: 14 residues. CDR3 DNA: TGCAGCGCGACTAGCGGGGGTCGAAGAGAGACCCAGTACTTC. Amino acid sequence: CSATSGGRRETQYF.

On this clone itself: The same CDR3 can be traced to other DNA sequences in this sample. The chain carries TRBV6-5 and TRBJ2-2; a possible D gene is TRBD2 (5 bases). CDR1 is MNHEY and CDR2 is SVGAGI in the germline V gene. V gave up 0 bases and J gave up 5 bases, with 10 bases separating them. The CDR3 length is 15 residues. The DNA of the CDR3 is TGTGCCAGCAGTTACTCTAACCGAGGGACCGGGGAGCTGTTTTTT. Translated, it gives CASSYSNRGTGELFF.

The rearrangement joins TRBV4-1 to TRBJ2-1, with unresolved D. The V end lost 3 bases, the J end lost 3 bases, and 6 bases lay between the germline ends. The CDR3 runs 13 residues. Germline loops: CDR1 MGHRA, CDR2 YSYEKL. CDR3 loop: CASSHSGYNEQFF. The CDR3, as DNA: TGCGCCAGCAGCCATTCGGGCTACAATGAGCAGTTCTTC.

V is TRBV6-1 and J is TRBJ1-1; possibly TRBD1 for D (5 bases). The V gene lost 2 bases and the J gene lost 5 bases, with 9 bases spanning the gap. The CDR3 has 13 amino acids. The germline V gene encodes CDR1 MNHNS and CDR2 SASEGT. This CDR3 reads CASSERTPTEAFF. The CDR3 nucleotides read TGTGCCAGCAGTGAAAGGACACCAACTGAAGCTTTCTTT.

CDR3 region: CASSGTPSRRDCGYGYTF. The CDR3 bases are TGTGCCAGCAGCGGAACACCCTCACGCCGGGATTGTGGCTATGGCTACACCTTC. The chain couples TRBV9 to TRBJ1-2; D not certain. The germline V gene has CDR1 SGDLS and CDR2 YYNGEE. CDR3 length: 18 amino acids. V lost 3 bases, J lost 4 bases, and 25 bases lay in between.

Points on this clone: At one of its ends the junction is not consistent with the germline gene, which may arise from a read error. The chain recombines TRBV9 with TRBJ2-3, with 10 bases aligning to TRBD2. The CDR3 is 14 residues long. The germline CDR1 and CDR2 sequences are SGDLS and YYNGEE. The DNA for the CDR3 is TGTGCCAGCAGTGTAGCGGGGGGCTTTCATACGCAGTATTTT. Its translation: CASSVAGGFHTQYF.